A selection of T cell receptor beta chains follows, all from one sample in a study of shared clonotypes between healthy human individuals. Here immunoSEQ multiplex PCR was the method, and the copy in TCRdb shows in-frame clones only, minus some. The sample has some 2.1 million clones, about 94% seen once. Sequencing was done on a sample of naive CD8+ T cells sorted from blood. These receptor sequences come from a man aged 18 to 30 in good health. Each CDR3 is given with its conserved first and last residue. Each record gives: clone size, J gene, V gene, D gene, CDR3 protein, CDR3 DNA. The D gene is left open where the match is weak. A row's size may be missing; if present it is once, few, many or a size class.

- TRBJ2-1 TRBV28 TRBD1 CASSTGQGAYNEQFF TGTGCCAGCAGTACAGGACAGGGGGCCTACAATGAGCAGTTCTTC
- TRBJ1-6 TRBV28 TRBD1 CASSGTAFNSPLHF TGTGCCAGCAGTGGGACAGCTTTTAATTCACCCCTCCACTTT
- TRBJ2-3 TRBV18 - CASSQTGEEDTQYF TGTGCCAGCTCTCAGACGGGGGAAGAAGATACGCAGTATTTT
once TRBJ2-2 TRBV6-1 TRBD1 CASSVWTGKAGELFF TGTGCCAGCAGCGTCTGGACAGGGAAAGCCGGGGAGCTGTTTTTT
once TRBJ2-7 TRBV7-2 - CASSASGHEQYF TGTGCCAGCAGCGCCTCCGGGCACGAGCAGTACTTC
- TRBJ2-7 TRBV7-9 TRBD1 CASRWTGDPSQVQYF TGTGCCAGCAGATGGACAGGGGATCCCTCTCAGGTGCAGTACTTC
- TRBJ2-2 TRBV18 TRBD1 CASSLGQGNTGELFF TGTGCCAGCTCACTGGGACAGGGGAACACCGGGGAGCTGTTTTTT
- TRBJ2-3 TRBV27 - CASSLSSGDTQYF TGTGCCAGCAGTTTATCCTCCGGAGATACGCAGTATTTT
- TRBJ1-6 TRBV21-1 - CASSTVGGSYNSPLHF TGTGCCAGCAGCACCGTAGGAGGCTCCTATAATTCACCCCTCCACTTT
- TRBJ2-5 TRBV6-6 - CASTVMGQVETQYF TGTGCCAGCACAGTTATGGGGCAGGTGGAGACCCAGTACTTC
- TRBJ2-6 TRBV6-7 - CAFNAGTVNSGANVLTF TGTGCCTTTAACGCCGGGACCGTCAACTCTGGGGCCAACGTCCTGACTTTC
once TRBJ2-2 TRBV7-2 TRBD1 CASSTRQGPGELFF TGTGCCAGCAGCACCAGACAGGGCCCCGGGGAGCTGTTTTTT
- TRBJ1-1 TRBV29-1 - CSVDFEDSEAFF TGCAGCGTTGATTTTGAGGACAGTGAAGCTTTCTTT
- TRBJ2-7 TRBV11-2 TRBD2 CASSLVPQGGTTAYEQYF TGTGCCAGCAGCTTAGTCCCTCAAGGCGGGACTACGGCCTACGAGCAGTACTTC
- TRBJ2-1 TRBV7-9 - CASRDLDNEQFF TGTGCCAGCAGGGACCTGGACAATGAGCAGTTCTTC
once TRBJ1-2 TRBV5-1 - CASSSSGPAWGYGYTF TGCGCCAGCAGCTCCTCCGGACCGGCGTGGGGGTATGGCTACACCTTC
- TRBJ2-7 TRBV28 TRBD1 CASSFPRQGPYEQYF TGTGCCAGCAGTTTCCCCCGACAGGGCCCCTACGAGCAGTACTTC
- TRBJ2-7 TRBV4-3 - CASSPERIRSYEQYF TGCGCCAGCAGCCCTGAAAGGATCCGGTCCTACGAGCAGTACTTC
- TRBJ1-2 TRBV6-6 - CASSAQEFYGYTF TGTGCCAGCAGTGCACAGGAATTCTATGGCTACACTTTC
- TRBJ2-7 TRBV19 - CASAEGWGSYEQYF TGTGCCAGTGCCGAGGGATGGGGCTCCTACGAGCAGTACTTC
- TRBJ1-1 TRBV5-8 TRBD1 CASSLETGAMNTEAFF TGTGCCAGCAGCTTGGAAACAGGGGCCATGAACACTGAAGCTTTCTTT
- TRBJ2-5 TRBV9 - CASSVGDIDETQYF TGTGCCAGCAGCGTAGGGGACATTGACGAGACCCAGTACTTC
once TRBJ2-5 TRBV6-1 TRBD2 CASSAAGGLAETQYF TGTGCCAGCAGTGCTGCGGGAGGGCTCGCCGAGACCCAGTACTTC
- TRBJ2-2 TRBV29-1 - CSALRYTGELFF TGCAGCGCATTACGGTACACCGGGGAGCTGTTTTTT
- TRBJ1-5 TRBV7-9 - CASSLGNNQPQHF TGTGCCAGCAGCTTAGGGAACAATCAGCCCCAGCATTTT
- TRBJ2-1 TRBV6-1 - CASSEVSPQYNEQFF TGTGCCAGCAGTGAAGTCTCCCCCCAGTACAATGAGCAGTTCTTC
- TRBJ1-2 TRBV4-1 - CASSQGPGYGYTF TGCGCCAGCAGCCAAGGCCCCGGGTATGGCTACACCTTC
once TRBJ2-5 TRBV7-9 TRBD2 CASTQRVAGGGETQYF TGTGCCAGCACCCAACGAGTAGCGGGAGGAGGAGAGACCCAGTACTTC
- TRBJ1-1 TRBV27 - CASSAEALPNTEAFF TGTGCCAGCAGTGCCGAAGCACTTCCGAACACTGAAGCTTTCTTT
- TRBJ1-5 TRBV6-5 - CASSDQGPSQPQHF TGTGCCAGCAGTGATCAGGGGCCCTCTCAGCCCCAGCATTTT
- TRBJ2-3 TRBV4-3 - CASSLGGVTDTQYF TGCGCCAGCAGCCTAGGTGGGGTCACAGATACGCAGTATTTT